The 10 T cell receptor beta chains below all came from one sample that was sequenced in a study of response to subunit inactivated influenza vaccine (dated 2018 in TCRdb). The library was prepared using RT-PCR. Sequencing was performed on an Illumina HiSeq 2500. The raw public data were reprocessed by TCRdb itself: fastp quality trimming at Q25, MiXCR clonotype calling, in-frame beta chains only. Rows merge per CDR3 protein into single entries with the most common DNA and genes. The sample has roughly 500,000 distinct CDR3 sequences on record, approximately 15% of them singletons. The ten most abundant clones make up 3% of the sample. The sample here was CD4+ T cells sorted from PBMCs, taken about 24 months after vaccination. Receptors were obtained from a man in his fifties or sixties who received an inactivated influenza vaccine. Donor details come from another sample of the same person, matched by shared clones.

The chain carries TRBV20-1 and TRBJ2-3; D perhaps matches TRBD2 (7 bases). CDR1 is DFQATT and CDR2 is SNEGSKA in the germline V gene (reference sequence). V was shortened by 1 base and J by 5 bases, with 13 bases between the two germline ends. This CDR3 contains 14 residues. The CDR3 nucleotides are TGCAGTGCTAGAGCCTGGGGGGGGCAAGATACGCAGTATTTT. This codes for CSARAWGGQDTQYF.

This clonotype appeared many times. The chain links TRBV12-3 or TRBV12-4 to TRBJ2-1; 9 bases agree with TRBD2. The CDR3 covers 12 residues. V shed 4 bases and J 10 bases; nucleotides not matched to a gene: 2. The CDR3 spells CASSSGLAEQFF. CDR3 DNA sequence: TGTGCCAGCAGTTCGGGACTAGCAGAGCAGTTCTTC.

This sequence joins TRBV2 and TRBJ2-1; TRBD2 aligns across 14 bases. The CDR3 is 15 residues long. Looked up from germline, CDR1 is SNHLY and CDR2 is FYNNEI. V dropped 4 bases and J dropped 9; count of bases not matched to a gene: 5. The CDR3 protein is CASSVGTSGSGEQFF. CDR3 in DNA: TGTGCCAGCAGTGTGGGGACTAGCGGGAGCGGTGAGCAGTTCTTC. Complete variable domain (other parts from reference TRBV2 and TRBJ2-1): EPEVTQTPSHQVTQMGQEVILRCVPISNHLYFYWYRQILGQKVEFLVSFYNNEISEKSEIFDDQFSVERPDGSNFTLKIRSTKLEDSAMYFCASSVGTSGSGEQFFGPGTRLTVL.

Written as DNA, the CDR3 is TGCAGTGCTAGAGACCACCTAGGGGAGCAGTACTTC. Translating gives CSARDHLGEQYF. J is TRBJ2-7 and V is TRBV20-1; D is undetermined. The V and J ends lost 0 bases and 7 bases respectively, with 10 bases between them. The CDR3 is 12 residues long. Germline-derived CDR1 and CDR2 are DFQATT and SNEGSKA (reference sequence).

This clonotype came up a few times. J is TRBJ2-3 and V is TRBV29-1; 12 nucleotides line up with TRBD1. This CDR3 has 16 residues. V dropped 7 bases and J dropped 2; count of bases not matched to a gene: 10. Germline CDR1 reads SQVTM; CDR2 reads ANQGSEA. The CDR3, as DNA: TGCAGCGCATCTGAGGGGACAGGGGGCTTCACAGATACGCAGTATTTT. It encodes CSASEGTGGFTDTQYF.

This clonotype showed up many times. The chain recombines TRBV11-2 with TRBJ2-2; 7 bases fit TRBD2. V was pared by 5 bases and J by 7 bases, with 7 bases of the junction left unmatched. Germline V gene lookup returns CDR1 SGHAT and CDR2 FQNNGV. The CDR3 has 14 amino acids. CDR3 sequence: CASSPPAGVGELFF. The CDR3, as DNA: TGTGCCAGCAGCCCCCCCGCGGGAGTCGGGGAGCTGTTTTTT.

The rearrangement links TRBV20-1 to TRBJ1-2; D perhaps matches TRBD1 (5 bases). From germline, CDR1 is DFQATT and CDR2 SNEGSKA (reference sequence). The CDR3 runs to 11 residues. V lost 3 bases, J lost 6 bases, and 8 bases lay in between. CDR3 loop: CSASPRDGYTF. In DNA form, the CDR3 reads TGCAGTGCTAGCCCCAGGGATGGCTACACCTTC.

The table lists this clonotype with a few counts. The rearrangement joins TRBV6-1 to TRBJ1-1; 10 bases map to TRBD1. Trimming took 6 bases from V and 7 from J; bases not matched to a gene: 8. Germline V gene data show CDR1 as MNHNS and CDR2 as SASEGT. This CDR3 is built from 14 residues. As DNA, the CDR3 is TGTGCCAGCAGCCCGGACAGGGGGAACGTTGAAGCTTTCTTT. It specifies CASSPDRGNVEAFF.

This chain uses TRBV20-1 with TRBJ2-5; the D gene is possibly TRBD2 (5 bases). Looked up from germline, CDR1 is DFQATT and CDR2 is SNEGSKA (reference sequence). V lost 1 base to trimming and J lost 3 bases, with 18 bases between them. This CDR3 is built from 16 residues. CDR3: CSARAASSRSKETQYF. CDR3 sequence (DNA): TGCAGTGCTAGAGCAGCTAGCTCTCGGTCTAAAGAGACCCAGTACTTC.

This clonotype came up many times. The chain employs TRBV6-2 or TRBV6-3 and TRBJ1-5; possibly TRBD1 for D (5 bases). Germline CDR1 is MNHEY and CDR2 is SVGEGT. V lost 6 bases and J 4 bases, leaving 10 bases between the germline ends. The CDR3 consists of 13 residues. Written as DNA, the CDR3 is TGTGCCAGCAGCTTTGGGACGAATCAGCCCCAGCATTTT. Protein sequence: CASSFGTNQPQHF.